This TCR beta chain is drawn from a study of blood T cells in healthy people across ages. To note about this clonotype: Its target is not known.

Study findings and constraints: Changes in expanded clonotypes were possibly confounded, as the CMV status of donors was unknown.

J lost 6 bases, V lost 6 bases, and 7 bases had no gene match. The CDR3 runs to 14 residues. A second PCR of roughly 6 to 12 cycles used a sample-barcoded 5' primer and a J-beta primer mix. Tags on each cDNA molecule came from a template-switch adaptor with 12 random nucleotides. Each CDR3 protein is one row after TCRdb ran MiXCR on the 5' RACE reads. The sample records around 790,000 distinct CDR3 sequences, around 43% being singletons. This chain links TRBV12-3 or TRBV12-4 with TRBJ1-1; 10 bases fit TRBD1. Sequencing used blood. The sequence was obtained from a man aged 55 to 69 in good health. The CDR3 spells CASRRQGAYSEAFF. The CDR3 DNA reads TGTGCCAGCAGGAGACAGGGGGCATACTCTGAAGCTTTCTTT.